The sequence of this T cell receptor (beta chain) was determined in a study of shared clonotypes between healthy human individuals (dated by TCRdb to about 2020). Regarding the research as a whole: The cohort included a few men and a couple of women between 18 and 49 years of age. Per donor, three plates each were used for CD4 naive and CD4 memory, two for CD8 naive, and one for CD8 memory. To estimate repertoire size and how much clonotypes are shared between individuals, the study performed deep sequencing of blood TCR repertoires from a few healthy adults. Different laboratories and diverse techniques were used to prepare libraries and sequence TCR repertoires, to increase sequencing depth and limit assay-specific biases. Per donor, leukapheresis produced somewhere between about 0.85 and 10 billion PBMCs.

TCR CDR3 regions were amplified from genomic DNA by multiplex PCR using the deep immunoSEQ assay. For each cell subset, the extracted genomic DNA was distributed evenly across all wells of several immunoSEQ 96-well plates, and each plate served as one replicate. For sorted subsets, approximately 200 ng of genomic DNA, equivalent to around 29,000 T cell genomes, went into each replicate PCR. Purified libraries were measured with a Qubit 3.0 fluorometer, size-checked on a Bioanalyzer 2100, and measured again with the KAPA Library Quantification kit. Every immunoSEQ 96-well plate was sequenced on a dedicated single-read 150-cycle Illumina NextSeq 550 flow cell. Under the source paper's analysis protocol: Because the immunoSEQ output held only junctional sequences and lacked quality scores, the filtering could not match the filtering applied to full-length reads. To assign V/J genes and CDR3, sequences were annotated using PyIR, a Python wrapper for IgBLAST v1.9, with IMGT germline references. Reads with weak V/J assignments (E-value above 1e-6), missing CDR3, stop codons, out-of-frame junctions, or ambiguous translated residues were removed. V3J clonotypes were defined as sequences sharing the same inferred V gene, J gene, and CDR3 amino acid sequence. Percentage overlap between repertoires was calculated by dividing the number of shared unique clonotypes by the size of the smaller repertoire. Richness of each repertoire was evaluated using RTK rarefaction, the Chao1 estimator, and Recon v2.1 estimates of unobserved clonotypes. Generation probabilities for all TCRbeta clonotypes obtained by the gDNA method from a handful of donors were computed using OLGA. The clones in this table, taken by TCRdb from immuneACCESS, are in-frame only. Not every clone is retained; where verified, under half of the shortfall comes from an unresolved V gene, and the cause of the rest is unknown. V and J calls and clone size come straight from that table; D and trimming were deduced from the DNA. This sample is represented by approximately 1,000,000 clones; approximately 78% of them were singletons. The ten largest clones add up to 0.52% of the sample.

As concerns this clone: Which antigen it targets is not known. Base qualities are not provided; no much larger clone lies one nucleotide away. Other DNA sequences in the sample encode the same CDR3.

V drops 0 bases and J drops 5 bases, leaving 5 bases in between. Looking up the germline V gene yields CDR1 SGDLS and CDR2 YYNGEE. Reading from cysteine to phenylalanine, the CDR3 counts 12 amino acids. The kept DNA is CDR3 alone, 36 bases in frame from the first base. The donors were healthy, HIV-negative adults who had no recently reported acute infections or vaccinations. Every donor was a Caucasian adult living in Nashville, Tennessee, USA. CD4+ T cells were enriched by magnetic negative selection, after which naive cells were positively selected on CD45RA and the negative fraction was taken as the memory subset. Blood was collected by leukapheresis, and PBMCs were isolated by Ficoll-Histopaque density gradient centrifugation and then cryopreserved in liquid nitrogen vapor phase. Analytical flow cytometry was used to check the purity and quantity of every magnetically sorted T cell population. Genomic DNA was isolated from every sorted fraction and measured by UV absorbance on a Nanodrop 2000c.

On the study overall, not on this receptor specifically: Rarefaction of sorted-subset datasets indicated incomplete sequencing despite the large sequencing depth. Higher generation probabilities were observed for clonotypes shared by all four sorted-subset donors than for non-shared clonotypes. Based on pairwise subsampling, the degree of clonotype sharing among donors was expected to be affected by sequencing depth. Across a handful of donors, roughly 5.4% of naive CD4, 3% to 3.5% of naive CD8, 2% to 2.5% of memory CD4, and under 0.45% of memory CD8 clonotypes were shared. The genetic and exposure-history diversity represented was limited by the small number of donors. Sampling was limited to blood, and TCR repertoires in tissue likely differ from TCR repertoires in blood. Larger estimated clonotype richness was generally found for naive subsets than for memory subsets.

This chain joins TRBV9 to TRBJ2-5; no D gene is confidently identified. Sequencing was performed on memory CD4+ T cells from PBMCs. What this sample's cell subset or site label stands for: CD45RA-negative fraction. This receptor was taken from a man aged 18 to 30 in good health. Some clones in this sample may be carry-over from other donors' samples. The CDR3: CASSVGEETQYF. The DNA sequence reads TGTGCCAGCAGCGTAGGAGAGGAGACCCAGTACTTC.